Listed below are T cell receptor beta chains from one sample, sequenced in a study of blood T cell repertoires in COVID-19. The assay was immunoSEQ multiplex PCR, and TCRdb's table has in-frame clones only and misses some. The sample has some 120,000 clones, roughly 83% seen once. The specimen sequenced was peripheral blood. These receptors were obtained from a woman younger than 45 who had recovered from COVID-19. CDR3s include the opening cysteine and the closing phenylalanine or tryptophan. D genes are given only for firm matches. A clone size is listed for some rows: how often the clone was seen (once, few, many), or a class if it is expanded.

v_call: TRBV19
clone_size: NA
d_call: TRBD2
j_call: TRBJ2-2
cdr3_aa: CASSSRTSGREVVGELFF
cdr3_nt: TGTGCCAGTAGTTCCCGGACTAGCGGGAGGGAGGTGGTCGGGGAGCTGTTTTTT

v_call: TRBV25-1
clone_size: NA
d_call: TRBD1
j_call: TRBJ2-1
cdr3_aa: CASSDFRQGPYNEQFF
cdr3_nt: TGTGCCAGCAGTGATTTCAGACAGGGCCCGTACAATGAGCAGTTCTTC

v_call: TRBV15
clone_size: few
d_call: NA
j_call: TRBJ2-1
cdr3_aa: CATSRELGPVNEQFF
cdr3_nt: TGTGCCACCAGCAGAGAACTTGGTCCTGTCAATGAGCAGTTCTTC

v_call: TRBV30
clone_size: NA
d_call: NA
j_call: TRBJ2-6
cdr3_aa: CAWSVIGRLPGANVLTF
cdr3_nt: TGTGCCTGGAGTGTTATAGGGAGATTGCCTGGGGCCAACGTCCTGACTTTC

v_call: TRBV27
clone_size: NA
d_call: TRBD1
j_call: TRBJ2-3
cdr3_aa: CASSPYRGRGSDTQYF
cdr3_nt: TGTGCCAGCAGTCCCTACAGGGGGCGAGGGTCAGATACGCAGTATTTT

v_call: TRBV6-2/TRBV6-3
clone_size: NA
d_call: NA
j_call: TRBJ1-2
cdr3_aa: CASSYGDYGYTF
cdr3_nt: TGTGCCAGCAGTTACGGAGACTATGGCTACACCTTC

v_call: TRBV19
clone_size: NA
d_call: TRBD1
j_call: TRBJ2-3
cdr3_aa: CASSAGTGLPTDTQYF
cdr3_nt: TGTGCCAGTAGTGCGGGGACAGGACTCCCCACAGATACGCAGTATTTT

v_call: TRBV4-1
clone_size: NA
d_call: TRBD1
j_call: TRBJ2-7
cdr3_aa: CASSRDRAYEQYF
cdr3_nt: TGCGCCAGCAGCCGAGACAGGGCCTACGAGCAGTACTTC

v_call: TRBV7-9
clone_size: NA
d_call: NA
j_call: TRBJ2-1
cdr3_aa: CASSLTGSGNEQFF
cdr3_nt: TGTGCCAGCAGCTTGACAGGCTCTGGGAATGAGCAGTTCTTC

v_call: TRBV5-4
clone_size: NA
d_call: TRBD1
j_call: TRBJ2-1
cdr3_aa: CASTQTGGLGEQFF
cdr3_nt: TGTGCCAGCACCCAGACAGGGGGTTTGGGTGAGCAGTTCTTC

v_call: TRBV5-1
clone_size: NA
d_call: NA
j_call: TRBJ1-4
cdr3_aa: CASSLGPGQSNEKLFF
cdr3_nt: TGCGCCAGCAGCTTGGGTCCTGGACAGTCTAATGAAAAACTGTTTTTT

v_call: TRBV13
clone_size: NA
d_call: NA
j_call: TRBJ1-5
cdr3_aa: CASSIWGEDQPQHF
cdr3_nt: TGTGCCAGCAGCATCTGGGGGGAGGATCAGCCCCAGCATTTT

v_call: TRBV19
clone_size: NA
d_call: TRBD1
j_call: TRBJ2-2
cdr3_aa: CASRGQGRNTGELFF
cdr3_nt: TGTGCCAGTAGGGGACAGGGGCGTAACACCGGGGAGCTGTTTTTT

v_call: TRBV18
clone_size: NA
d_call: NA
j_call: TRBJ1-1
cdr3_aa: CASSPQGSDTEAFF
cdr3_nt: TGTGCCAGCTCACCACAGGGGTCGGACACTGAAGCTTTCTTT

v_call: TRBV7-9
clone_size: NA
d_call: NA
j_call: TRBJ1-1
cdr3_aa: CASSYMNTEAFF
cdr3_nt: TGTGCCAGCAGCTATATGAACACTGAAGCTTTCTTT

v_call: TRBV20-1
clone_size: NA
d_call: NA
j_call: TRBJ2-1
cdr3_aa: CGQSRGGEQFF
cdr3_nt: TGCGGGCAATCCCGCGGAGGTGAGCAGTTCTTC

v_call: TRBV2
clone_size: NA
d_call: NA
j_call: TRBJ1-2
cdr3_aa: CASSEARDWGYGYTF
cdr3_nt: TGTGCCAGCAGTGAAGCCCGGGACTGGGGTTATGGCTACACCTTC

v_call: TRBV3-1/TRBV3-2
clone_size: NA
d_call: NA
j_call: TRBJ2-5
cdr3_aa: CASSQWAEETQYF
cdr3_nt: TGTGCCAGCAGCCAATGGGCCGAAGAGACCCAGTACTTC

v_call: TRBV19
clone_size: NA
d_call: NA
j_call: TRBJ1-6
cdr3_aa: CASRPGYDNSPLHF
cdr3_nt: TGTGCCAGTCGACCCGGGTACGATAATTCACCCCTCCACTTT

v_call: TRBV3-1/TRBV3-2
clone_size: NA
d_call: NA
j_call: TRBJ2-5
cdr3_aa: CASSQEGPRETQYF
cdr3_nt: TGTGCCAGCAGCCAAGAGGGGCCTAGGGAGACCCAGTACTTC

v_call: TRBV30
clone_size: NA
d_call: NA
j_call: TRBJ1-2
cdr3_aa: CAGTKLSTNYGYTF
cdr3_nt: TGTGCCGGGACTAAGCTATCAACTAACTATGGCTACACCTTC

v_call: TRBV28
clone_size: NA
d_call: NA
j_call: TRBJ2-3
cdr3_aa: CASSAPSELTDTQYF
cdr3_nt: TGTGCCAGCAGTGCCCCTAGCGAACTAACAGATACGCAGTATTTT

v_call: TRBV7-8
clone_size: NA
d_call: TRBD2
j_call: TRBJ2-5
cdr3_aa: CASRAGGGLQETQYF
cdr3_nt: TGTGCCAGCAGAGCCGGGGGGGGGCTTCAAGAGACCCAGTACTTC

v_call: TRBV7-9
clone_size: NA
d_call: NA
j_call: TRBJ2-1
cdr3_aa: CASSLVGQGMDEQFF
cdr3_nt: TGTGCCAGCAGCTTAGTAGGGCAGGGGATGGATGAGCAGTTCTTC

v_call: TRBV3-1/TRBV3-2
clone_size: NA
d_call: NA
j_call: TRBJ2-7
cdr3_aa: CASSQGVSGYEQYF
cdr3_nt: TGTGCCAGCAGCCAAGGGGTTTCGGGGTACGAGCAGTACTTC

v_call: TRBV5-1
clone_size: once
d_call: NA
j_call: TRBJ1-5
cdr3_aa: CASSLTEPQHF
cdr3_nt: TGCGCCAGCAGCTTGACGGAGCCCCAGCATTTT

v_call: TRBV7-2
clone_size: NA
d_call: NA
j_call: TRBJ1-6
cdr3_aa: CASSLMQTGSALHF
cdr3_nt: TGTGCCAGCAGCTTAATGCAAACAGGTTCAGCCCTCCACTTT

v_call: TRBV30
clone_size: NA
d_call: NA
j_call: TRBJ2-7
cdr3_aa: CAWTRGEGYEQYF
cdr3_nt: TGTGCCTGGACTAGGGGGGAGGGCTACGAGCAGTACTTC